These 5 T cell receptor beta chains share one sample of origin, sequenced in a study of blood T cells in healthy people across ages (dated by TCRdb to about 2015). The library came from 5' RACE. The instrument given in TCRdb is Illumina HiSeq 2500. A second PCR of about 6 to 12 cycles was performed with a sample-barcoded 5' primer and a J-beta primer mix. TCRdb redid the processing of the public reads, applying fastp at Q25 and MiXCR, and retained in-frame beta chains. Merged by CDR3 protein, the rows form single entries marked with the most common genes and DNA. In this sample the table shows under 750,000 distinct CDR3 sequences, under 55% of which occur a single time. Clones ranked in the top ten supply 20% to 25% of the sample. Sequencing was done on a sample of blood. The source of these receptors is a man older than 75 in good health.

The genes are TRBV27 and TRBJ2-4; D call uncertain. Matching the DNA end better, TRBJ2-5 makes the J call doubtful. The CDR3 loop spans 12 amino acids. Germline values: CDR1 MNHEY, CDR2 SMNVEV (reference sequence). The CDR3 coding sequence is TGTGCCAGCAGTAACTTCCGAGAGACCCAGTACTTC. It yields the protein CASSNFRETQYF.

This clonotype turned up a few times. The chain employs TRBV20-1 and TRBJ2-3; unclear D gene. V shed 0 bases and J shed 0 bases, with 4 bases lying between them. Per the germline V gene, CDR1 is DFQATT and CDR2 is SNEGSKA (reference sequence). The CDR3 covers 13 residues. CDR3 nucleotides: TGCAGTGCTAGAGACCCCAGCACAGATACGCAGTATTTT. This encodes CSARDPSTDTQYF.

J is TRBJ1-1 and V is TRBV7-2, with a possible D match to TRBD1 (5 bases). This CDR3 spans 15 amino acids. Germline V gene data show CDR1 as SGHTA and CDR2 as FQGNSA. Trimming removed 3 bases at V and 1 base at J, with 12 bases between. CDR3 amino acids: CASSFGGIGNTEAFF. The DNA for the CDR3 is TGTGCCAGCAGCTTCGGGGGGATTGGGAACACTGAAGCTTTCTTT.

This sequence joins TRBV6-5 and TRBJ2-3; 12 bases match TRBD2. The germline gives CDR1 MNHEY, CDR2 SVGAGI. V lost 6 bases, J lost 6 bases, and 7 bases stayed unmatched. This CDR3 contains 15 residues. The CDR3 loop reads CASRLLAGGADTQYF. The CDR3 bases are TGTGCCAGCAGATTACTAGCGGGGGGAGCTGATACGCAGTATTTT.

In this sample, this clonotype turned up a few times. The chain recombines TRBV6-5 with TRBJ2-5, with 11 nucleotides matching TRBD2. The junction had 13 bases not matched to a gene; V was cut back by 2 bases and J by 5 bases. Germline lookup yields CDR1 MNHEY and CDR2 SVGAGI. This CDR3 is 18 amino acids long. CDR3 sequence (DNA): TGTGCCAGCAGTTACGGGGTAGCGGGGGGGAAGGTTAGGGAGACCCAGTACTTC. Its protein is CASSYGVAGGKVRETQYF.